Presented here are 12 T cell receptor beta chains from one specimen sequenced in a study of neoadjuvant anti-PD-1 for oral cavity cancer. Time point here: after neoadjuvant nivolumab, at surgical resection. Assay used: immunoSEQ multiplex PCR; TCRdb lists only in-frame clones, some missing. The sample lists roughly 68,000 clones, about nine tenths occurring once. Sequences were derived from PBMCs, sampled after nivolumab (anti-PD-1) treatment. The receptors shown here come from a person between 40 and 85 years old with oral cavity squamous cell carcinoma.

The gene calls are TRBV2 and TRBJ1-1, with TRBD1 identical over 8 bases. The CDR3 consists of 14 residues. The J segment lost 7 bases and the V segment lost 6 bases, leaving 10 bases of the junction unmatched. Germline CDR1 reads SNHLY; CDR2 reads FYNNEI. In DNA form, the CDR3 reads TGTGCCAGCAGAGACGGACAGGGTTTCGTTGAAGCTTTCTTT. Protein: CASRDGQGFVEAFF.

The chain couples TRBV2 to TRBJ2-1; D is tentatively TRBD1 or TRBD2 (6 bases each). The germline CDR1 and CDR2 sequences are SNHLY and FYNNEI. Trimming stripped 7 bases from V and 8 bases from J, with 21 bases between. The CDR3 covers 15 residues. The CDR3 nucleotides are TGTGCCAGCATTCAGGACGTTGTCGGGGGCGATGAGCAGTTCTTC. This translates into CASIQDVVGGDEQFF.

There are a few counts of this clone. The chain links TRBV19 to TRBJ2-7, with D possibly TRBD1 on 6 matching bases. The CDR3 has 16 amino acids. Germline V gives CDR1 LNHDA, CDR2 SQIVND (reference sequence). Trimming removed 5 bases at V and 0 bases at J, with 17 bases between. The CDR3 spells CASSPQGQGTSYEQYF. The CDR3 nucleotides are TGTGCCAGTAGTCCTCAGGGGCAGGGAACCTCCTACGAGCAGTACTTC. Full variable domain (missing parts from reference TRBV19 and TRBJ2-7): DGGITQSPKYLFRKEGQNVTLSCEQNLNHDAMYWYRQDPGQGLRLIYYSQIVNDFQKGDIAEGYSVSREKKESFPLTVTSAQKNPTAFYLCASSPQGQGTSYEQYFGPGTRLTVT.

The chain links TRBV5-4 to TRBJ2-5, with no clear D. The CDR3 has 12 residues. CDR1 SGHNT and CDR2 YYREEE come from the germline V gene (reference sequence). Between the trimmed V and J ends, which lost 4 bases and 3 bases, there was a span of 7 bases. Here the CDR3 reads CASSDLKETQYF. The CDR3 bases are TGTGCCAGCAGCGATCTTAAAGAGACCCAGTACTTC.

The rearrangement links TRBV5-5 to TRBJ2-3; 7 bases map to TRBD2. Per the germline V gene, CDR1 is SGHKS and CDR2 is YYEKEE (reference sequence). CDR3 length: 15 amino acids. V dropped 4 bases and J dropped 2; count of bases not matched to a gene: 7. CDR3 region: CASSPGLGYTDTQYF. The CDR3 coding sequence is TGTGCCAGCAGCCCAGGACTAGGCTACACAGATACGCAGTATTTT.

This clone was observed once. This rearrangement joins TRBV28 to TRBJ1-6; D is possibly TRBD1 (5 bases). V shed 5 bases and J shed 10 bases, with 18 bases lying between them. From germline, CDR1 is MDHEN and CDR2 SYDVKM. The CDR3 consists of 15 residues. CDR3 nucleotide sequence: TGTGCCAGCAGTCCCCCGGGACGCAGTGTATCACCCCTCCACTTT. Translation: CASSPPGRSVSPLHF.

Written as DNA, the CDR3 is TGTGCCAGCAGCTTAGCAGGTGGGGTCACTGAAGCTTTCTTT. Translated: CASSLAGGVTEAFF. V and J are TRBV7-2 and TRBJ1-1; D is ambiguous. Trimming shortened V by 0 bases and J by 4 bases, and 9 bases separated the two germline ends. This CDR3 spans 14 amino acids. CDR1 is SGHTA, CDR2 FQGNSA, per germline.

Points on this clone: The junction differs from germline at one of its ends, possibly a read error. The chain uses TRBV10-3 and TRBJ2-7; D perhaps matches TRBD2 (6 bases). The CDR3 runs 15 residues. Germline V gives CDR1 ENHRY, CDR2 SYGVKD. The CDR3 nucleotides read TGTGCCATCAGTGAGGGTCTAGCGACCAACTACGAGCGGTACTTC. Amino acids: CAISEGLATNYERYF.

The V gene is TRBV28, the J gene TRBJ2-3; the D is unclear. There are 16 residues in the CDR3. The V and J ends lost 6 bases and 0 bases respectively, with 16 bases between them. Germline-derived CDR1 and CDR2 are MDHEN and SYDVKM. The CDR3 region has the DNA TGTGCCAGCAGCCCAACGCTGGCGTTTAGCACAGATACGCAGTATTTT. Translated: CASSPTLAFSTDTQYF.

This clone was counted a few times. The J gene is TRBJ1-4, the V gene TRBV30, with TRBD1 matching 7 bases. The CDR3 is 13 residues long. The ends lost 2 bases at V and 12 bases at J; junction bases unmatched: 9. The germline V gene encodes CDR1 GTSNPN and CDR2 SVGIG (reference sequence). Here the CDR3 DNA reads TGTGCCTGGAGTCCACCCCACAGGGGAGAACTGTTTTTT. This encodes CAWSPPHRGELFF.

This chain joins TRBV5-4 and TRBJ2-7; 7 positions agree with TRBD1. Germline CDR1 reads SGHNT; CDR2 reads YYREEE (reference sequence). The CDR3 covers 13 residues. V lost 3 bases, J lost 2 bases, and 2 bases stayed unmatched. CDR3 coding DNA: TGTGCCAGCAGCTGGGACAGAGCCTACGAGCAGTACTTC. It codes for CASSWDRAYEQYF.

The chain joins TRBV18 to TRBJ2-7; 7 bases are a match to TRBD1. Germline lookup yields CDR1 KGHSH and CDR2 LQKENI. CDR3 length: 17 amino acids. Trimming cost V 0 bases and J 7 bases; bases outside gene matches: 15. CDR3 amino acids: CASSPPSDRPALAEQYF. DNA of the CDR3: TGTGCCAGCTCACCACCTTCGGACAGGCCGGCGTTGGCTGAGCAGTACTTC.